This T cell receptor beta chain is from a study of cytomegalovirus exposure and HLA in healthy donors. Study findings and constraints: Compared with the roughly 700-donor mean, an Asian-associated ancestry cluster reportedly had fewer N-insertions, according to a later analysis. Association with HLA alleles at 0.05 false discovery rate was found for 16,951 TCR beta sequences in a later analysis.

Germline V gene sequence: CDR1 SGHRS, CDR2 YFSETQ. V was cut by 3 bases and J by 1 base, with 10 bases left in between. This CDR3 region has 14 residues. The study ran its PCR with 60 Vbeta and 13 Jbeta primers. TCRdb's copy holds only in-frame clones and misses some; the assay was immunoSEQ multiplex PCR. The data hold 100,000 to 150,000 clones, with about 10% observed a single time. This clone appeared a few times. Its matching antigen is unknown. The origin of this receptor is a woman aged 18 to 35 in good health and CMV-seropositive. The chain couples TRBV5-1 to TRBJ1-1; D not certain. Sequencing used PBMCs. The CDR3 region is CASSSHGGNTEAFF. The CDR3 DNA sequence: TGCGCCAGCAGCTCGCATGGAGGGAACACTGAAGCTTTCTTT.